This passage covers 28 T cell receptor beta chains from one sample sequenced in a study of a mutant IDH1 vaccine in newly diagnosed glioma. Their antigen targets remain unknown. The time point here: week 5, during vaccination. Vaccination used 300 ug of mutant IDH1 20-mer peptide per dose, with topical imiquimod. This table comes from immunoSEQ multiplex PCR, and its TCRdb copy is limited to in-frame clones, with some not included. The sample records 40,000 to 65,000 clones, 78% being singletons. The input for sequencing was PBMCs, taken from a glioma patient whose treatment included an IDH1 peptide vaccine. Receptors originate from a woman in her 40s with glioma.

V and J are TRBV7-9 and TRBJ2-3; D is possibly TRBD2 (6 bases). Trimming removed 3 bases at V and 2 bases at J, with 15 bases between. This CDR3 comprises 16 residues. Germline lookup yields CDR1 SEHNR and CDR2 FQNEAQ (reference sequence). The CDR3 DNA reads TGTGCCAGCAGCTTCCCTGGGAGGCGACCCACAGATACGCAGTATTTT. Its protein product is CASSFPGRRPTDTQYF.

This chain connects TRBV5-4 to TRBJ1-1, with a weak D call TRBD1 (6 bases). Germline CDR1 is SGHNT and CDR2 is YYREEE (reference sequence). The V and J ends lost 5 bases and 4 bases respectively, with 18 bases between them. CDR3 length: 15 amino acids. The CDR3 DNA reads as TGTGCCAGCAGGGGGGGCGGTCGGGGGGTCACTGAAGCTTTCTTT. This gives the protein CASRGGGRGVTEAFF.

The chain combines TRBV25-1 with TRBJ2-5, with D possibly matching TRBD1 (5 bases). Germline CDR1 MGHDK, CDR2 SYGVNS. Between the trimmed V and J ends, which lost 0 bases and 5 bases, there was a span of 16 bases. CDR3 length equals 16 residues. In nucleotides, the CDR3 is TGTGCCAGCAGTGAATATGGTCCGGGTGCAGGGGAGACCCAGTACTTC. Protein product: CASSEYGPGAGETQYF. Drawing the rest from reference TRBV25-1 and TRBJ2-5, the complete variable domain is EADIYQTPRYLVIGTGKKITLECSQTMGHDKMYWYQQDPGMELHLIHYSYGVNSTEKGDLSSESTVSRIRTEHFPLTLESARPSHTSQYLCASSEYGPGAGETQYFGPGTRLLVL.

CDR3 protein: CASSRVVGEKLFF. Here the CDR3 DNA reads TGTGCCAGCAGCCGGGTGGTGGGGGAAAAACTGTTTTTT. The gene calls are TRBV14 and TRBJ1-4, with D uncertain. The CDR3 length is 13 residues. From germline, CDR1 is SGHDN and CDR2 FVKESK. Trimming left V 4 bases short and J 8 bases short, with 11 bases between.

The chain joins TRBV18 to TRBJ1-6; 8 nucleotides agree with TRBD1. The CDR3 is made up of 15 amino acids. CDR1 and CDR2 from the germline V gene are KGHSH and LQKENI. After removal of 3 bases from V and 10 bases from J, the junction contained 8 bases not matched to a gene. The CDR3 sequence: CASSPDREGYSPLHF. CDR3 coding DNA: TGTGCCAGCTCACCGGACAGGGAAGGTTACTCACCCCTCCACTTT.

The J gene is TRBJ2-3, the V gene TRBV27; the match to TRBD1 covers 9 bases. V was clipped by 5 bases and J by 0 bases; unmatched bases: 3. Germline lookup yields CDR1 MNHEY and CDR2 SMNVEV (reference sequence). The CDR3 consists of 15 residues. CDR3 sequence reads: CASSPGQGSTDTQYF. The CDR3 nucleotides read TGTGCCAGCAGTCCCGGACAGGGGAGCACAGATACGCAGTATTTT.

To note about this clone: Its ends do not fully match the called genes, so a read error is possible. The chain joins TRBV14 to TRBJ2-5; 8 bases are a match to TRBD2. Germline values: CDR1 SGHDN, CDR2 FVKESK. CDR3 length: 14 residues. Written as DNA, the CDR3 is TGTGCCAGCAGCCAAGATAGCGGGGTGACTCCTCGGGACTTC. It specifies CASSQDSGVTPRDF. Full variable domain (missing parts from reference TRBV14 and TRBJ2-5): EAGVTQFPSHSVIEKGQTVTLRCDPISGHDNLYWYRRVMGKEIKFLLHFVKESKQDESGMPNNRFLAERTGGTYSTLKVQPAELEDSGVYFCASSQDSGVTPRDFGPGTRLLVL.

V gene TRBV30 combines with J gene TRBJ2-4; TRBD1 matches 7 bases. The germline gives CDR1 GTSNPN, CDR2 SVGIG (reference sequence). The CDR3 runs 12 residues. The trim removed 5 bases at V and 6 bases at J, leaving 4 bases unmatched. CDR3 in amino acids: CAWSAGGNIQYF. In nucleotides, the CDR3 is TGTGCCTGGTCCGCAGGGGGAAACATTCAGTACTTC.

The chain employs TRBV5-1 and TRBJ2-4; 10 bases line up with TRBD2. V shed 0 bases and J 8 bases; nucleotides not matched to a gene: 8. The CDR3 runs to 16 residues. Germline loops: CDR1 SGHRS, CDR2 YFSETQ. The CDR3 spells CASSLALAGVGDIQYF. The CDR3 bases are TGCGCCAGCAGCTTGGCCCTAGCGGGGGTGGGAGACATTCAGTACTTC.

V gene TRBV27 combines with J gene TRBJ1-1; tentative D call: TRBD1 (5 bases). The CDR3 has 13 amino acids. Trimming left V 4 bases short and J 1 base short, with 7 bases between. Germline CDR1 reads MNHEY; CDR2 reads SMNVEV (reference sequence). For the CDR3, the DNA is TGTGCCAGCAGTTCCGGACAGAACACTGAAGCTTTCTTT. Encoded protein: CASSSGQNTEAFF.

This clone was counted once. An end of the junction does not agree with germline; a read error may underlie this. The V call is TRBV7-7, the J call TRBJ2-1; 9 bases fit TRBD1. From germline, CDR1 is SSHAT and CDR2 FNYEAQ (reference sequence). This CDR3 contains 15 residues. The CDR3: CASSQRDRATDEQFF. For the CDR3, the DNA is TGTGCTAGCAGCCAACGGGACAGGGCTACAGATGAGCAGTTCTTC.

The chain has TRBV7-9 and TRBJ1-1; D unclear. The V end lost 8 bases, the J end lost 5 bases, and 12 bases lay between the germline ends. The length of the CDR3 is 12 residues. Germline V lookup: CDR1 SEHNR, CDR2 FQNEAQ (reference sequence). The CDR3 region has the DNA TGTGCCAGCGGGAGAGGTGGGACTGAAGCTTTCTTT. It is translated as CASGRGGTEAFF.

The chain combines TRBV14 with TRBJ1-2; TRBD1 matches at 8 bases. Germline V CDR1 and CDR2: SGHDN, FVKESK. The CDR3 loop spans 13 amino acids. Losses at the gene ends were 7 bases for V and 8 bases for J; bases not matched to a gene: 9. CDR3 sequence reads: CASTQRTGKGYTF. CDR3 nucleotides: TGTGCCAGCACCCAGCGGACAGGGAAGGGCTACACCTTC.

J is TRBJ1-4 and V is TRBV29-1; D gene unclear. V dropped 4 bases and J dropped 12 bases, with 18 bases sitting between them. Germline lookup yields CDR1 SQVTM and CDR2 ANQGSEA. The CDR3 length is 13 residues. CDR3 nucleotide sequence: TGCAGCGTTGGGCGGCAAGGGCTTGAGGAACTGTTTTTT. This codes for CSVGRQGLEELFF.

This clone was counted between two and nine times. The V and J genes are TRBV14 and TRBJ1-1; 9 bases map to TRBD1. CDR3 size: 15 residues. V trimming: 2 bases; J trimming: 4 bases; junction bases outside the gene matches: 5. Per the germline V gene, CDR1 is SGHDN and CDR2 is FVKESK. The CDR3 spells CASSQTQGAVTEAFF. CDR3 sequence (DNA): TGTGCCAGCAGCCAAACACAGGGGGCGGTCACTGAAGCTTTCTTT.

The rearrangement links TRBV9 to TRBJ1-2; D possibly corresponds to TRBD1 (5 bases). There are 14 residues in the CDR3. Germline CDR1 reads SGDLS; CDR2 reads YYNGEE. V was pared by 3 bases and J by 8 bases, with 17 bases between. For the CDR3, the DNA is TGTGCCAGCAGCGCCACCGGGGGGGATAGGGGCTACACCTTC. This encodes CASSATGGDRGYTF.

The chain uses TRBV5-4 and TRBJ2-7, with D perhaps TRBD2 (7 bases). CDR3 length: 14 residues. Trimming shortened V by 0 bases and J by 5 bases, and 12 bases separated the two germline ends. Germline V gene lookup returns CDR1 SGHNT and CDR2 YYREEE (reference sequence). CDR3 sequence reads: CASSLAGGRDEQYF. DNA of the CDR3: TGTGCCAGCAGCTTGGCGGGGGGCAGGGACGAGCAGTACTTC.

The V call is TRBV4-3, the J call TRBJ1-2, with D unclear. V was shortened by 3 bases and J by 6 bases, with 2 bases between the two germline ends. This CDR3 has 10 amino acids. Germline V gene data show CDR1 as LGHNA and CDR2 as YSLEER. The DNA of the CDR3 is TGCGCCAGCAGCCAGGATGGCTACACCTTC. This translates into CASSQDGYTF.

The rearrangement links TRBV2 to TRBJ1-5; D remains ambiguous. V was cut by 6 bases and J by 3 bases, with 12 bases left in between. CDR1 SNHLY and CDR2 FYNNEI come from the germline V gene. The length of the CDR3 is 14 residues. The CDR3 DNA reads as TGTGCCAGCAGGGGTGGGGTTCTCAATCAGCCCCAGCATTTT. Protein sequence: CASRGGVLNQPQHF.

In its sample, this clone was seen a few times. V and J are TRBV25-1 and TRBJ1-4; 7 nucleotides line up with TRBD1. The CDR3 runs to 15 residues. J was trimmed by 4 bases and V by 2 bases; bases with no gene match: 4. Germline V lookup: CDR1 MGHDK, CDR2 SYGVNS. In DNA form, the CDR3 reads TGTGCCAGCAGTGAAAGGGGACAGTTTAATGAAAAACTGTTTTTT. Its protein product is CASSERGQFNEKLFF.

This clone occurred once. This rearrangement joins TRBV7-9 to TRBJ2-5; D gene unclear. CDR3 size: 15 residues. V lost 0 bases, J lost 1 base, and 9 bases lay in between. Germline values: CDR1 SEHNR, CDR2 FQNEAQ (reference sequence). The CDR3 here is CASSLASGFQETQYF. The DNA of the CDR3 is TGTGCCAGCAGCTTAGCGTCCGGATTCCAAGAGACCCAGTACTTC.

V usage is TRBV7-2 and J usage is TRBJ1-2; a possible D gene is TRBD1 (5 bases). V was cut by 5 bases and J by 8 bases, with 15 bases left in between. Germline lookup yields CDR1 SGHTA and CDR2 FQGNSA. The CDR3 has 13 amino acids. The CDR3 DNA reads TGTGCCAGCAGCCAGGGAGGGATCGGGGGCTACACCTTC. It codes for CASSQGGIGGYTF.

The chain has TRBV19 and TRBJ2-2; unclear D gene. This CDR3 spans 12 amino acids. Trimming removed 3 bases at V and 4 bases at J, with 3 bases between. The germline CDR1 and CDR2 sequences are LNHDA and SQIVND (reference sequence). The CDR3, as DNA: TGTGCCAGTAGTATCCCCACCGGGGAGCTGTTTTTT. This sequence encodes CASSIPTGELFF.

This clone was observed a few times. The chain recombines TRBV5-1 with TRBJ1-1; 7 bases agree with TRBD1. Unmatched junction bases numbered 8, after V lost 0 bases and J lost 9 bases. Germline lookup yields CDR1 SGHRS and CDR2 YFSETQ. This CDR3 has 14 residues. CDR3 region: CASSLGGDSFQAFF. Written as DNA, the CDR3 is TGCGCCAGCAGCTTGGGGGGGGACAGTTTCCAAGCTTTCTTT.

This rearrangement joins TRBV15 to TRBJ2-7; 7 bases align to TRBD2. The CDR3 spans 14 residues. Germline trimming cut 2 bases from V and 2 bases from J; bases unmatched to any gene: 3. The germline V gene encodes CDR1 LNHNV and CDR2 YYDKDF (reference sequence). The CDR3 sequence is CATSRPGLAYEQYF. The CDR3 DNA reads as TGTGCCACCAGCAGACCAGGACTAGCCTACGAGCAGTACTTC.

CDR3 residues: CASSLGPNNSPLHF. CDR3 DNA: TGTGCCAGCAGTTTGGGACCGAATAATTCACCCCTCCACTTT. The V gene is TRBV6-6, the J gene TRBJ1-6; D might be TRBD1 (5 bases). The CDR3 totals 14 residues. The germline gives CDR1 MNHNY, CDR2 SVGAGI (reference sequence). V lost 4 bases, J lost 5 bases, and 9 bases lay in between.

The J gene is TRBJ2-2, the V gene TRBV18; 12 positions match TRBD1. The CDR3 is made up of 17 amino acids. The germline V gene encodes CDR1 KGHSH and CDR2 LQKENI. The V and J ends lost 1 base and 5 bases, in that order; junction bases with no gene match: 5. CDR3 sequence (DNA): TGTGCCAGCTCACCACTCAAGGGACAGGGGGCAACCGGGGAGCTGTTTTTT. This encodes CASSPLKGQGATGELFF.

The rearrangement links TRBV7-2 to TRBJ1-1, with 7 bases that match TRBD1. J was trimmed by 4 bases and V by 5 bases; bases with no gene match: 13. This CDR3 contains 16 residues. Germline assignment: CDR1 SGHTA and CDR2 FQGNSA. The CDR3 here is CASSPTSSYRGTEAFF. The CDR3 DNA is TGTGCCAGCAGCCCAACCTCCTCATACAGGGGCACTGAAGCTTTCTTT.